This T cell receptor beta chain appears in the sequencing data of a study of T cells in localized non-small cell lung cancer. Using immunoSEQ multiplex PCR, the repertoire was profiled, and TCRdb retains in-frame clones only, with some absent. The sample has 19,000 or so clones; nearly 90% are singletons. The germline V gene has CDR1 LNHDA and CDR2 SQIVND (reference sequence). The V end was cut by 4 bases, the J end by 0 bases, with 9 bases between. The CDR3 extends over 15 amino acids. Study results and limitations: Adjacent lung exhibited a median of around 60 among the 100 most abundant tumor clones.

As to this clone: The antigen remains unidentified.

The sample consisted of peripheral blood mononuclear cells, taken before any cancer treatment. The sequence was collected from a male donor at least 60 years old with stage II lung adenocarcinoma. The chain recombines TRBV19 with TRBJ1-4; D might be TRBD1 (5 bases). The CDR3 DNA sequence: TGTGCCAGTAGTAGATACAGGACAACTAATGAAAAACTGTTTTTT. It yields the protein CASSRYRTTNEKLFF.